Sequencing of this TCR beta chain was carried out in a study of beta chain features in type 1 diabetes. Study background: Sorted cells from all samples, numbering roughly 100 million, were examined. Findings and caveats of the study: The similarity of naive, central memory and Treg TCRB repertoires appeared greater among patients than among healthy donors. Researchers cautioned that cDNA sequencing could over-represent cells with high TCR expression.

Only a few counts were recorded for this clone. Its antigen is unidentified. A CD45RO/CCR7/CD25/CD127/CD95/CD27 panel sorted naive, central memory, regulatory and stem cell-like memory CD4+ cells. The ends lost 4 bases at V and 4 bases at J; junction bases unmatched: 6. Germline CDR1 and CDR2: SGHTA and FQGNSA. CDR3 length equals 14 residues. Isolated RNA was reverse transcribed in full, so expressed TCRB transcripts were sequenced. Using immunoSEQ multiplex PCR, the repertoire was profiled, and TCRdb retains in-frame clones only, with some absent. This sample has nearly 350,000 clones; less than 9.5% occur once, and the top ten carry 0.44%.

The rearrangement links TRBV7-2 to TRBJ2-7; 8 nucleotides line up with TRBD1. This TCR was recovered from a woman aged 18-30 years in good health. Sequencing was carried out using central memory CD4+ T cells from blood. In nucleotides, the CDR3 is TGTGCCAGCAGCTCGCGGACAGGGTGGTACGAGCAGTACTTC. Translated, it gives CASSSRTGWYEQYF.